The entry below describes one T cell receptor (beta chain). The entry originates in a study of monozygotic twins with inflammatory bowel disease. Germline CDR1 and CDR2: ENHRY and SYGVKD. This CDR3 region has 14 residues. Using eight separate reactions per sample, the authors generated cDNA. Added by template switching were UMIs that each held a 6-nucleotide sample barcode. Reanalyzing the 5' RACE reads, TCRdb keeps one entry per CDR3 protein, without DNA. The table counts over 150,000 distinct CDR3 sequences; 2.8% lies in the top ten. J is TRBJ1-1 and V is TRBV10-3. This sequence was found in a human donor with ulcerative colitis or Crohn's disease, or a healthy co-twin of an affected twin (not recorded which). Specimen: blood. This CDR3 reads CAISDHIEVREAFF.